One T cell receptor (beta chain) is described in this entry. The antigen this receptor binds is unknown. Base qualities are missing; no much larger clone stands one base away. The collaborating institutions used their own protocols to collect whole blood in K2EDTA tubes. For TCRbeta analysis, collaborator samples were shipped as frozen whole blood, as isolated PBMCs, or as DNA extracted from either sample type. The data derive from a study of blood T cell repertoires in COVID-19 (dated by TCRdb to 2019 to 2021). The study in broad terms: Collaborator samples came from the United States, Italy and Spain and covered acute and convalescent phases of COVID-19. The prospective study material was composed of cDNA or gDNA derived from T cells, B-cell-depleted T cells, or PBMCs. Subjects who had been exposed to COVID-19, were actively infected with it, or had recovered from it provided the deeply sampled blood TCRbeta repertoires that made up the dataset. A freely available public database, intended as a resource for researchers studying the immune response to SARS-CoV-2, is where the repertoires were released. The samples were drawn from the first 160 participants of the ongoing ImmuneRACE study and from 950 to 1,500 subjects provided by 6 global collaborators. The sample metadata nearly always contained a de-identified subject ID, COVID-19 status, age in years and sex. Where available, HLA class I and class II types were obtained from metadata supplied by the sample provider rather than from assay-based typing. Overall results and qualifications from the work: The quantity of clinical and demographic metadata differed by source and by participant and was supplied without curation.

Including cysteine and phenylalanine, the CDR3 has 11 amino acids. Only the CDR3 region is kept as DNA, spanning 33 bases read in frame from base 1. The germline V gene encodes CDR1 SQVTM and CDR2 ANQGSEA. Cut back by 6 bases and 6 bases, the V and J ends lie 10 bases apart. The immunoSEQ Assay, a bias-controlled multiplex PCR, was used to amplify TCRbeta CDR3 regions from genomic DNA. In the authors' own workflow: The number of nucleated cells in each sample was estimated from the amplification of reference gene primers within the assay. To quantify the absolute abundance of each unique TCRbeta CDR3 rearrangement, sequence reads were collapsed and filtered. For each sample, productive Simpson clonality was calculated as the square root of Simpson's diversity index over productive rearrangements. What TCRdb holds here is the immuneACCESS table cut down to in-frame rearrangements. Part of the clones is not present; checked against another copy, under half of the missing clones reflect an unresolved V gene, and the others are unexplained. The DNA was the basis for D and trimming; V, J and clone size are from that table. The sample records some 130,000 clones, roughly four fifths of which are singletons. The ten largest clones capture about 9.5% of the sample.

The sequence joins TRBV29-1 to TRBJ2-3; no D gene call is confident. This TCR derives from a man in his forties with active or convalescent COVID-19. Input material: peripheral blood. CDR3 reads: CSVVQMDTQYF. The nucleotide sequence reads TGCAGCGTCGTCCAGATGGATACGCAGTATTTT.